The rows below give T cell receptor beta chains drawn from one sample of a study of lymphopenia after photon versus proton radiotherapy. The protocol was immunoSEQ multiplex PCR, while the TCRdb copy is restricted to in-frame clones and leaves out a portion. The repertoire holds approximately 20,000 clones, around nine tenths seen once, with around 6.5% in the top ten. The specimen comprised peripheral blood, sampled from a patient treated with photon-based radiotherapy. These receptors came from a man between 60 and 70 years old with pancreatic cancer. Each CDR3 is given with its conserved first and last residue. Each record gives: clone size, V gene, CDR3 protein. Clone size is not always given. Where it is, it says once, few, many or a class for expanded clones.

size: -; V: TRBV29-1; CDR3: CSVRDTNSPLHF
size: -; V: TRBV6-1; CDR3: CASSETAKVGGRAFF
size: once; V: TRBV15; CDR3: CATSVGTEINQPQHF
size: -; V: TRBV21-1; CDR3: CASSKKARYTEAFF
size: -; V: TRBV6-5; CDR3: CASSYRTSGGYNEQFF
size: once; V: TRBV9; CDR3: CASSPGGVTEEKLFF
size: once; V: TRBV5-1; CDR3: CASSLLQGAWPQHF
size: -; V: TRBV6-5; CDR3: CASSLVLNTEAFF
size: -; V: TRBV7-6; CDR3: CASSSRTSGQETQYF
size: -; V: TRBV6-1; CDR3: CASSELWTGGNEQYF
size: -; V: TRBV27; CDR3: CASSLKGGSGNTIYF
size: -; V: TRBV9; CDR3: CASSVLAGGLRNEQFF
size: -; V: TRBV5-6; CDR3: CASSLAVGLPGTDTQYF
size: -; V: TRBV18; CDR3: CASSPQGRVTEAFF